The 9 T cell receptor beta chains below all came from one sample that was sequenced in a study of blood T cells in healthy people across ages. Next came a second PCR, run for about 6 to 12 cycles, which used a sample-barcoded 5' primer along with a J-beta primer mix. TCRdb fed the 5' RACE reads into MiXCR, producing one record per CDR3 protein. The sample has 1.5 million or so distinct CDR3 sequences; approximately 38% are singletons. Material: blood. These receptors all stem from a woman under 30 in good health.

This chain connects TRBV20-1 to TRBJ1-4, with 9 bases that match TRBD1. Unmatched junction bases numbered 10, after V lost 3 bases and J lost 2 bases. The CDR3 runs to 17 residues. In germline, CDR1 is DFQATT, CDR2 SNEGSKA (reference sequence). The CDR3 loop reads CSARGPGGQGTNEKLFF. DNA for the CDR3: TGCAGTGCTAGGGGGCCCGGGGGACAGGGCACTAATGAAAAACTGTTTTTT.

This clonotype was detected only a few times. The CDR3 region is CASGDINQPQHF. The DNA of the CDR3 is TGTGCCAGTGGGGATATCAATCAGCCCCAGCATTTT. The J gene is TRBJ1-5, the V gene TRBV6-2 or TRBV6-3; unclear D gene. The CDR3 sequence is 12 residues long. Germline assignment: CDR1 MNHEY and CDR2 SVGEGT. Trimming took 9 bases from V and 3 from J, leaving 9 bases between them.

V usage is TRBV6-1 and J usage is TRBJ2-5, with 9 bases fitting TRBD2. Looked up from germline, CDR1 is MNHNS and CDR2 is SASEGT. V dropped 4 bases and J dropped 5; count of bases not matched to a gene: 5. This CDR3 has 14 amino acids. The CDR3 spells CASSAAGGLETQYF. As DNA, the CDR3 is TGTGCCAGCAGTGCAGCGGGGGGTTTGGAGACCCAGTACTTC.

V gene TRBV27 combines with J gene TRBJ2-3; 8 nucleotides line up with TRBD2. Germline V CDR1 and CDR2: MNHEY, SMNVEV (reference sequence). V lost 2 bases and J lost 4; bases outside the gene matches: 11. The CDR3 runs to 17 residues. For the CDR3, the DNA is TGTGCCAGCAGTTTAATGCGTTGGCGGGAGGCCCCAGATACGCAGTATTTT. It is translated as CASSLMRWREAPDTQYF.

The chain joins TRBV4-1 to TRBJ1-2; 7 positions match TRBD1. CDR1 and CDR2 (germline): MGHRA, YSYEKL. This CDR3 region has 15 residues. Germline trimming cut 3 bases from V and 3 bases from J; bases unmatched to any gene: 7. The chain's CDR3 is CASSQEPRGDYGYTF. In DNA form, the CDR3 reads TGCGCCAGCAGCCAGGAACCCAGGGGGGACTATGGCTACACCTTC.

The rearrangement links TRBV2 to TRBJ1-2; D gene uncertain. Trimming took off 11 bases at V and 2 bases at J, with 15 bases between the two ends. The germline CDR1 and CDR2 sequences are SNHLY and FYNNEI. The length of the CDR3 is 13 residues. CDR3 nucleotides: TGTGCCGGAAAGCTGTCGGGAAACTATGGCTACACCTTC. This gives the protein CAGKLSGNYGYTF.

The CDR3 region is CASSLVREVNEQFF. CDR3 nucleotides: TGTGCCAGCAGTTTAGTCCGGGAGGTAAATGAGCAGTTCTTC. The chain couples TRBV12-3 or TRBV12-4 to TRBJ2-1; 7 nucleotides line up with TRBD2. The length of the CDR3 is 14 residues. With V trimmed by 1 base and J by 7 bases, 4 bases remained unmatched.

The V and J genes are TRBV6-5 and TRBJ1-1; no clear D. In germline, CDR1 is MNHEY, CDR2 SVGAGI. Trimming pared 0 bases from V and 2 bases from J, leaving 13 bases between. The CDR3 has 16 amino acids. The CDR3 is CASSYSGGLGNTEAFF. For the CDR3, the DNA is TGTGCCAGCAGTTACTCTGGTGGGCTCGGAAACACTGAAGCTTTCTTT.

This clonotype was seen more than once but under ten times. The chain joins TRBV27 to TRBJ2-3; D perhaps matches TRBD2 (6 bases). The germline V gene encodes CDR1 MNHEY and CDR2 SMNVEV (reference sequence). Trimming cost V 4 bases and J 2 bases, with 19 bases left between them. This CDR3 is 17 amino acids long. The CDR3 DNA is TGTGCCAGCAGTTCCCGGGCCGGTAGCGGATCCACAGATACGCAGTATTTT. The encoded protein is CASSSRAGSGSTDTQYF.